This TCR beta chain originates from a study of sequential checkpoint blockade in melanoma. Treatment here: randomized to nivolumab then ipilimumab (arm A) or the reverse (arm B). Live CD3+CD8+ CD19− CD56− cells were sorted from PBMCs. Using immunoSEQ multiplex PCR, the repertoire was profiled, and TCRdb retains in-frame clones only, with some absent. The profile shows approximately 23,000 clones, 65% to 90% of them singletons. Germline CDR1 and CDR2: SGHRS and YFSETQ. This CDR3 region has 13 residues. Trimming removed 2 bases from V and 3 bases from J, with 8 bases in between. The material sequenced was CD8+ T cells sorted from blood (inferred from file names), taken from a patient given nivolumab and ipilimumab in sequence. This sequence originates from a human donor with melanoma. The V gene is TRBV5-1, the J gene TRBJ1-2; D is uncertain. Here the CDR3 DNA reads TGCGCCAGCAGCTTACGTCCGGACTATGGCTACACCTTC. This translates into CASSLRPDYGYTF.